Each of the 20 T cell receptor beta chains below was sequenced from the same sample in a study of memory CD8 T cells in hepatitis C reinfection (dated by TCRdb to 2017 to 2019). Receptor amplification or capture employed the immunoSEQ multiplex PCR assay. The immuneACCESS repertoire file appears here via TCRdb, limited to in-frame rearrangements. These files lack a portion of the clones; in checked studies, under half of the deficit traces to unresolved V genes, and the cause of the others is not known. The sample contains 35,000 to 55,000 clones, more than 75% of them found a single time. The ten largest make up more than 0.95% of the sample. The time point label corresponds to: peak reinfection, 3 to 8 weeks after reinfection detection. Sorted cells were sequenced directly ex vivo, without in vitro expansion prior to TCR sequencing. The sequenced material came from naive CD8+ T cells sorted from blood. Taken with the paper, the label for cell subset or site translates to: total naive CD8+CD45RO- T cells. All receptors derive from a man aged 18 to 29 with hepatitis C virus infection.

The CDR3 reads CASSAGTSGSDEQYF. In DNA, the CDR3 is TGCGCCAGCAGCGCCGGGACTAGCGGGAGCGACGAGCAGTACTTC. This rearrangement joins TRBV5-1 to TRBJ2-7; 14 positions agree with TRBD2. V shed 4 bases, J shed 5 bases, and the junction held 5 bases outside the gene matches. This CDR3 is 15 amino acids long. The V gene's germline CDR1 is SGHRS and CDR2 YFSETQ. The variable domain in full, with the rest retrieved from reference TRBV5-1 and TRBJ2-7, is KAGVTQTPRYLIKTRGQQVTLSCSPISGHRSVSWYQQTPGQGLQFLFEYFSETQRNKGNFPGRFSGRQFSNSRSEMNVSTLELGDSALYLCASSAGTSGSDEQYFGPGTRLTVT.

This chain uses TRBV9 with TRBJ2-3, with unresolved D. Trimming removed 5 bases at V and 3 bases at J, with 10 bases between. CDR1 is SGDLS and CDR2 is YYNGEE in the germline V gene. The CDR3 covers 13 residues. The chain's CDR3 is CASRAGGTDTQYF. Written as DNA, the CDR3 is TGTGCCAGCAGGGCTGGCGGAACAGATACGCAGTATTTT.

The chain uses TRBV5-4 and TRBJ1-2; D is perhaps TRBD1 (5 bases). The CDR3 sequence is 15 residues long. Germline V gives CDR1 SGHNT, CDR2 YYREEE (reference sequence). The V end lost 4 bases, the J end lost 4 bases, and 17 bases lay between the germline ends. The CDR3 coding sequence is TGTGCCAGCAGCGTTAGCGGGGGGAGATTCTATGGCTACACCTTC. It translates to CASSVSGGRFYGYTF. The whole variable domain, filled in from reference TRBV5-4 and TRBJ1-2, reads ETGVTQSPTHLIKTRGQQVTLRCSSQSGHNTVSWYQQALGQGPQFIFQYYREEENGRGNFPPRFSGLQFPNYSSELNVNALELDDSALYLCASSVSGGRFYGYTFGSGTRLTVV.

V and J are TRBV6-1 and TRBJ2-3; 9 bases align to TRBD2. Germline lookup yields CDR1 MNHNS and CDR2 SASEGT. The CDR3 has 16 amino acids. Unmatched junction bases numbered 6, after V lost 2 bases and J lost 3 bases. The CDR3 here is CASSEQSGRMTDTQYF. Here the CDR3 DNA reads TGTGCCAGCAGTGAACAGAGCGGGAGGATGACAGATACGCAGTATTTT.

The chain carries TRBV7-9 and TRBJ2-4; 7 bases map to TRBD2. V shed 1 base, J shed 5 bases, and the junction held 8 bases outside the gene matches. The CDR3 has 16 residues. Germline CDR1 reads SEHNR; CDR2 reads FQNEAQ (reference sequence). This CDR3 is CASSLGEGEGQNIQYF. The CDR3 coding sequence is TGTGCCAGCAGCTTAGGGGAAGGGGAGGGTCAAAACATTCAGTACTTC.

The rearrangement links TRBV5-8 to TRBJ2-3, with D maybe TRBD2 (7 bases). Germline V lookup: CDR1 SGHTS, CDR2 YDEGEE. The CDR3 runs 13 residues. Trimming pared 2 bases from V and 4 bases from J, leaving 8 bases between. Here the CDR3 reads CASSLGGADTQYF. The DNA of the CDR3 is TGTGCCAGCAGCTTAGGGGGGGCAGATACGCAGTATTTT.

V usage is TRBV6-5 and J usage is TRBJ2-2, with TRBD1 as a possible D gene (6 bases). CDR3 length: 16 residues. Per germline, CDR1 MNHEY and CDR2 SVGAGI. The V end lost 0 bases, the J end lost 3 bases, and 11 bases lay between the germline ends. The CDR3 coding sequence is TGTGCCAGCAGTTACTCCGCGGACAGTTACACCGGGGAGCTGTTTTTT. Encoded protein: CASSYSADSYTGELFF.

This clone was picked up one time. The V gene is TRBV28, the J gene TRBJ1-1; possibly TRBD1 for D (6 bases). Germline assignment: CDR1 MDHEN and CDR2 SYDVKM. CDR3 size: 13 residues. Trimming stripped 6 bases from V and 2 bases from J, with 10 bases between. CDR3 coding DNA: TGTGCCAGCAGCACGACAGGTAACACTGAAGCTTTCTTT. It translates to CASSTTGNTEAFF.

The chain links TRBV28 to TRBJ2-7; tentatively, D is TRBD2 (7 bases). V lost 8 bases and J 2 bases, leaving 13 bases between the germline ends. The length of the CDR3 is 13 residues. Germline assignment: CDR1 MDHEN and CDR2 SYDVKM. The CDR3 spells CASGGAGTYEQYF. In nucleotides, the CDR3 is TGTGCCAGCGGGGGGGCGGGGACCTACGAGCAGTACTTC.

The CDR3 sequence: CASSLKDRGKGEQYV. CDR3 nucleotide sequence: TGTGCCAGCAGCTTAAAGGACAGGGGGAAGGGCGAGCAGTACGTC. This chain uses TRBV7-4 with TRBJ2-7; TRBD1 aligns across 10 bases. The CDR3 contains 15 residues. From germline, CDR1 is SGHVT and CDR2 SQSDAQ. Losses at the gene ends were 2 bases for V and 6 bases for J; bases not matched to a gene: 7.

The rearrangement links TRBV19 to TRBJ1-1; D is ambiguous. CDR3 length: 13 amino acids. V was trimmed by 3 bases and J by 7 bases, leaving 12 bases between them. The germline V gene encodes CDR1 LNHDA and CDR2 SQIVND (reference sequence). The CDR3 DNA reads TGTGCCAGTAGTATGGACTCGACTCTTGAAGCTTTCTTT. Protein sequence: CASSMDSTLEAFF.

This sequence joins TRBV7-9 and TRBJ2-5, with 7 bases identical to TRBD1. The V gene end was trimmed by 5 bases and the J gene end by 3 bases; junction bases not matched to a gene: 3. The germline gives CDR1 SEHNR, CDR2 FQNEAQ (reference sequence). This CDR3 comprises 13 residues. The CDR3 DNA sequence: TGTGCCAGCAGCCCCGGACAGGAAGAGACCCAGTACTTC. Translated: CASSPGQEETQYF.

The genes are TRBV7-9 and TRBJ2-7, with 8 bases aligning to TRBD2. Unmatched junction bases numbered 10, after V lost 4 bases and J lost 5 bases. The CDR3 spans 15 residues. Germline loops: CDR1 SEHNR, CDR2 FQNEAQ (reference sequence). CDR3 in DNA: TGTGCCAGCAGCTCAGTCTCGGGAGGGACCCACGAGCAGTACTTC. Protein sequence: CASSSVSGGTHEQYF.

As to this clone: The junction and the germline gene differ at one end; a read error may be behind it. This chain uses TRBV7-7 with TRBJ2-5; D is possibly TRBD2 (6 bases). The CDR3 totals 16 residues. Germline V gives CDR1 SSHAT, CDR2 FNYEAQ (reference sequence). The CDR3 DNA follows: TGTGCTAGCAGCTTAGAACTAGCTGGAGCCCAAGAGACCCAGTACTTC. Protein: CASSLELAGAQETQYF.

The V and J genes are TRBV5-5 and TRBJ2-3, with a tentative D call TRBD1 (6 bases). There are 16 residues in the CDR3. The germline CDR1 and CDR2 sequences are SGHKS and YYEKEE (reference sequence). V lost 2 bases and J 4 bases, leaving 17 bases between the germline ends. CDR3 DNA: TGTGCCAGCAGCTTCGCCGGGACAATGATACCAGATACGCAGTATTTT. This codes for CASSFAGTMIPDTQYF. Full variable domain (rest looked up from reference TRBV5-5 and TRBJ2-3): DAGVTQSPTHLIKTRGQQVTLRCSPISGHKSVSWYQQVLGQGPQFIFQYYEKEERGRGNFPDRFSARQFPNYSSELNVNALLLGDSALYLCASSFAGTMIPDTQYFGPGTRLTVL.

The chain couples TRBV19 to TRBJ2-2; 7 nucleotides align to TRBD2. The V gene's germline CDR1 is LNHDA and CDR2 SQIVND (reference sequence). Trimming took 1 base from V and 4 from J; bases not matched to a gene: 0. This CDR3 has 14 amino acids. CDR3 DNA sequence: TGTGCCAGTAGTATAGGGGGGGGCACCGGGGAGCTGTTTTTT. Translation: CASSIGGGTGELFF. Based on the CDR3 plus reference TRBV19 and TRBJ2-2, the full variable domain is DGGITQSPKYLFRKEGQNVTLSCEQNLNHDAMYWYRQDPGQGLRLIYYSQIVNDFQKGDIAEGYSVSREKKESFPLTVTSAQKNPTAFYLCASSIGGGTGELFFGEGSRLTVL.

V and J are TRBV7-2 and TRBJ2-1; TRBD2 aligns across 7 bases. This CDR3 comprises 16 residues. Looked up from germline, CDR1 is SGHTA and CDR2 is FQGNSA. V dropped 5 bases and J dropped 5; count of bases not matched to a gene: 12. CDR3 DNA sequence: TGTGCCAGCAGCCTCCCGCGGGAGAGAACCGACAATGAGCAGTTCTTC. This gives the protein CASSLPRERTDNEQFF.

V usage is TRBV7-9 and J usage is TRBJ2-7; 11 bases agree with TRBD2. The V gene end was trimmed by 5 bases and the J gene end by 3 bases; junction bases not matched to a gene: 3. CDR1 is SEHNR, CDR2 FQNEAQ, per germline (reference sequence). This CDR3 spans 14 amino acids. CDR3 protein: CASSTGLAGYEQYF. DNA for the CDR3: TGTGCCAGCAGCACCGGACTAGCGGGCTACGAGCAGTACTTC. The whole variable domain, remainder taken from reference TRBV7-9 and TRBJ2-7, is DTGVSQNPRHKITKRGQNVTFRCDPISEHNRLYWYRQTLGQGPEFLTYFQNEAQLEKSRLLSDRFSAERPKGSFSTLEIQRTEQGDSAMYLCASSTGLAGYEQYFGPGTRLTVT.

The chain carries TRBV25-1 and TRBJ1-5, with D possibly being TRBD1 (5 bases). Trimming cost V 1 base and J 7 bases, with 11 bases left between them. Germline lookup yields CDR1 MGHDK and CDR2 SYGVNS. There are 14 residues in the CDR3. DNA of the CDR3: TGTGCCAGCAGTGAATGGGGGGGGAACCAGCCCCAGCATTTT. It yields the protein CASSEWGGNQPQHF.

The J gene is TRBJ2-4, the V gene TRBV27; the match to TRBD1 covers 7 bases. Germline values: CDR1 MNHEY, CDR2 SMNVEV (reference sequence). J gave up 6 bases and V 4 bases, and 6 bases lay outside the gene matches. The CDR3 runs to 14 residues. The CDR3 nucleotides are TGTGCCAGCAGTTCCTTGGGACAGTCAAACATTCAGTACTTC. It translates to CASSSLGQSNIQYF.